Listed here are 13 T cell receptor beta chains from one sample, sequenced in a study of PD-1 blockade in classical Hodgkin lymphoma (dated by TCRdb to between 2020 and 2021). What the time point label conveys for this sample: cycle 1 day 1 (C1D1), immediately before nivolumab initiation. Every trial patient had relapsed following autologous stem cell transplantation, and prior brentuximab vedotin exposure was what differed among cohorts A, B and C. Library construction relied on the immunoSEQ multiplex PCR assay. TCRdb's version of the immuneACCESS table is confined to in-frame rearrangements and falls short of the full clone set. An unresolved V gene accounts for under half of the shortfall where checked; the remainder is of unknown origin. Present in this sample are nearly 55,000 clones, around 85% of which were seen just once. The ten largest clones add up to less than 20% of the sample. Material: peripheral blood mononuclear cells (PBMCs), obtained at baseline. These receptors all stem from a human donor with classical Hodgkin lymphoma.

The V and J genes are TRBV4-3 and TRBJ2-1, with TRBD2 matching 8 bases. The trim removed 1 base at V and 9 bases at J, leaving 11 bases unmatched. The CDR3 loop spans 16 amino acids. In germline, CDR1 is LGHNA, CDR2 YSLEER. The CDR3 nucleotides are TGCGCCAGCAGCCAAGCGGGCGGGAGGTTAGCTGGTGAGCAGTTCTTC. The encoded protein is CASSQAGGRLAGEQFF.

The genes are TRBV5-1 and TRBJ2-7; TRBD1 agrees at 7 bases. Germline assignment: CDR1 SGHRS and CDR2 YFSETQ. The J segment lost 2 bases and the V segment lost 0 bases, leaving 8 bases of the junction unmatched. This CDR3 is 16 amino acids long. CDR3 in amino acids: CASSLGPPGQAYEQYV. The CDR3 DNA reads TGCGCCAGCAGCTTGGGTCCACCCGGACAGGCCTACGAGCAGTACGTC.

CDR3 DNA sequence: TGTGCCAGCACCACCGGGACAGGGGTCACAGATACGCAGTATTTT. This codes for CASTTGTGVTDTQYF. The chain links TRBV6-6 to TRBJ2-3; 10 nucleotides agree with TRBD1. The CDR3 runs 15 residues. Germline CDR1 is MNHNY and CDR2 is SVGAGI (reference sequence). The junction had 6 bases not matched to a gene; V was cut back by 7 bases and J by 2 bases.

This clone has more than one count but fewer than ten. This chain joins TRBV6-1 and TRBJ1-5; D not certain. The germline gives CDR1 MNHNS, CDR2 SASEGT. This CDR3 is 12 amino acids long. Trimming removed 2 bases at V and 6 bases at J, with 5 bases between. CDR3 sequence (DNA): TGTGCCAGCAGTGAACGAAGTCAGCCCCAGCATTTT. Residues: CASSERSQPQHF.

The chain combines TRBV7-2 with TRBJ2-1; 11 positions match TRBD2. Germline trimming cut 3 bases from V and 4 bases from J; bases unmatched to any gene: 8. CDR1 and CDR2 from the germline V gene are SGHTA and FQGNSA. This CDR3 contains 17 residues. The chain's CDR3 is CASSFRTSGSRYNEQFF. CDR3 sequence (DNA): TGTGCCAGCAGCTTTAGAACTAGCGGGAGTCGTTACAATGAGCAGTTCTTC.

The chain uses TRBV30 and TRBJ2-3, with D hard to call. V was pared by 5 bases and J by 5 bases, with 11 bases between. CDR1 is GTSNPN and CDR2 is SVGIG in the germline V gene (reference sequence). This CDR3 region has 12 residues. The CDR3 coding sequence is TGTGCCTGGGGTCAGGTCGTAGATACGCAGTATTTT. Its translation is CAWGQVVDTQYF.

The chain has TRBV5-4 and TRBJ2-3; D is ambiguous. The CDR3 spans 14 residues. Trimming removed 1 base at V and 2 bases at J, with 8 bases between. Germline V gene data show CDR1 as SGHNT and CDR2 as YYREEE (reference sequence). The CDR3 bases are TGTGCCAGCAGCTTGAAACAGTTCACAGATACGCAGTATTTT. Residues: CASSLKQFTDTQYF.

In this sample, this clone turned up once. The chain combines TRBV7-2 with TRBJ2-3; 10 bases line up with TRBD1. The junction had 7 bases not matched to a gene; V was cut back by 5 bases and J by 5 bases. The CDR3 covers 15 residues. The V gene's germline CDR1 is SGHTA and CDR2 FQGNSA. Written as DNA, the CDR3 is TGTGCCAGCAGCCGACTGGGGACAGGGGAAGATACGCAGTATTTT. Amino acids: CASSRLGTGEDTQYF.

The chain links TRBV27 to TRBJ2-5; D could derive from TRBD1 or TRBD2 (5 bases each). The CDR3 is 14 residues long. Per germline, CDR1 MNHEY and CDR2 SMNVEV (reference sequence). The V and J ends lost 5 bases and 4 bases respectively, with 14 bases between them. This CDR3 is CASSPTGRRETQYF. DNA of the CDR3: TGTGCCAGCAGTCCAACGGGACGGCGAGAGACCCAGTACTTC.

Only a few counts were recorded for this clone. J is TRBJ1-1 and V is TRBV29-1; D unclear. V was clipped by 4 bases and J by 0 bases, with 9 bases between them. This CDR3 has 13 residues. CDR1 is SQVTM and CDR2 is ANQGSEA in the germline V gene. The CDR3 DNA reads as TGCAGCGTTGTTGGCCAGTTGAACACTGAAGCTTTCTTT. Translation gives CSVVGQLNTEAFF.

A few counts support this clone. The V and J genes are TRBV25-1 and TRBJ2-1; D call uncertain. The CDR3 loop spans 12 amino acids. Germline CDR1 is MGHDK and CDR2 is SYGVNS. Trimming took 3 bases from V and 15 from J, leaving 15 bases between them. CDR3 sequence (DNA): TGTGCCAGCAGTGATTTGGGCTACCTTTCGTTCTTC. It is translated as CASSDLGYLSFF.

The V gene is TRBV11-3, the J gene TRBJ1-2; D is undetermined. This CDR3 spans 14 amino acids. Germline lookup yields CDR1 SGHNT and CDR2 YENEEA. With 5 bases removed from V and 0 bases from J, the gap between germline ends came to 10 bases. The CDR3 DNA is TGTGCCAGCAGCCCGGACGGAGCTAACTATGGCTACACCTTC. The encoded protein is CASSPDGANYGYTF.

This clone has just one count. The CDR3 protein is CASSAGASTNEKLFF. The CDR3 DNA is TGTGCCAGCAGCGCAGGGGCCTCAACTAATGAAAAACTGTTTTTT. V gene TRBV9 combines with J gene TRBJ1-4; tentatively, D is TRBD1 (6 bases). CDR3 length: 15 amino acids. The V gene lost 3 bases and the J gene lost 0 bases, with 9 bases spanning the gap. CDR1 is SGDLS and CDR2 is YYNGEE in the germline V gene.